These 17 T cell receptor beta chains came from one sample sequenced in a study of T cells in tuberculosis (dated by TCRdb to 2016 to 2019). Library method: the immunoSEQ multiplex PCR assay. What TCRdb holds here is the immuneACCESS table cut down to in-frame rearrangements. Part of the clones is not present; checked against another copy, under half of the missing clones reflect an unresolved V gene, and the others are unexplained. The sample table records around 49,000 clones; about 95% of these occur just once. About 1.5% of the sample is in the top ten clones. Read against the paper, the sample's time point label means: new active TB diagnosis, blood taken before or within 7 days of starting treatment. The sample consisted of PBMCs, taken at tuberculosis diagnosis. The receptors shown here come from an adult with tuberculosis.

The rearrangement links TRBV5-1 to TRBJ2-5; 8 bases agree with TRBD2. Germline CDR1 reads SGHRS; CDR2 reads YFSETQ. Trimming removed 2 bases from V and 2 bases from J; junction bases left unmatched: 2. This CDR3 contains 14 residues. The CDR3 here is CASSLLAEQETQYF. The DNA of the CDR3 is TGCGCCAGCAGCTTACTAGCGGAACAAGAGACCCAGTACTTC.

The chain couples TRBV11-3 to TRBJ2-2; D perhaps matches TRBD2 (5 bases). Between the trimmed V and J ends, which lost 3 bases and 0 bases, there was a span of 5 bases. The CDR3 runs 14 residues. CDR1 SGHNT and CDR2 YENEEA come from the germline V gene. The CDR3 DNA follows: TGTGCCAGCAGCTTCGGGACGAACACCGGGGAGCTGTTTTTT. Translated: CASSFGTNTGELFF.

In its sample, this clone was seen a few times. The V gene is TRBV2, the J gene TRBJ1-1; D possibly corresponds to TRBD1 (6 bases). The CDR3 contains 12 residues. Germline assignment: CDR1 SNHLY and CDR2 FYNNEI. Trimming cost V 5 bases and J 8 bases, with 12 bases left between them. CDR3 DNA sequence: TGTGCCAGCAGTTGGACAGCCGTCGAAGCTTTCTTT. Translating gives CASSWTAVEAFF. The full variable domain, completed using reference TRBV2 and TRBJ1-1, is EPEVTQTPSHQVTQMGQEVILRCVPISNHLYFYWYRQILGQKVEFLVSFYNNEISEKSEIFDDQFSVERPDGSNFTLKIRSTKLEDSAMYFCASSWTAVEAFFGQGTRLTVV.

The genes are TRBV4-1 and TRBJ2-2, with D unresolved. CDR1 is MGHRA, CDR2 YSYEKL, per germline. The CDR3 consists of 17 residues. The germline V and J ends were trimmed by 1 base and 1 base, with 13 bases remaining between them. CDR3 protein: CASSQVDMGLNTGELFF. Written as DNA, the CDR3 is TGCGCCAGCAGCCAAGTAGATATGGGCCTGAACACCGGGGAGCTGTTTTTT.

The chain carries TRBV4-3 and TRBJ2-1; 8 positions agree with TRBD1. Per germline, CDR1 LGHNA and CDR2 YSLEER. The trim removed 4 bases at V and 6 bases at J, leaving 2 bases unmatched. The CDR3 length is 13 residues. The CDR3 loop is CASSRTGINEQFF. The CDR3 DNA reads as TGCGCCAGCAGCCGGACAGGGATCAATGAGCAGTTCTTC.

The chain joins TRBV2 to TRBJ2-3; 11 bases are shared with TRBD2. CDR1 is SNHLY and CDR2 is FYNNEI in the germline V gene. The CDR3 consists of 20 residues. The V segment lost 6 bases and the J segment 2 bases; nucleotides outside the gene matches: 19. The CDR3 protein is CASSETGTSGLKRATDTQYF. CDR3 in DNA: TGTGCCAGCAGCGAAACCGGGACTAGCGGCCTAAAGAGGGCCACAGATACGCAGTATTTT.

The chain employs TRBV28 and TRBJ2-7; the match to TRBD2 covers 12 bases. V lost 6 bases, J lost 4 bases, and 1 base stayed unmatched. The CDR3 has 13 amino acids. The germline V gene encodes CDR1 MDHEN and CDR2 SYDVKM. The CDR3 region is CASRGTSGYEQYF. In nucleotides, the CDR3 is TGTGCCAGCAGAGGGACTAGCGGGTACGAGCAGTACTTC.

V gene TRBV28 combines with J gene TRBJ2-1; D not resolved. Germline V gene data show CDR1 as MDHEN and CDR2 as SYDVKM. The CDR3 spans 14 residues. Trimming removed 4 bases at V and 0 bases at J, with 7 bases between. For the CDR3, the DNA is TGTGCCAGCAGTTCCTTATCCTCCTACAATGAGCAGTTCTTC. Protein sequence: CASSSLSSYNEQFF.

V usage is TRBV4-3 and J usage is TRBJ2-3; 10 bases match TRBD1. The CDR3 contains 17 residues. Germline V gene lookup returns CDR1 LGHNA and CDR2 YSLEER. The J segment lost 6 bases and the V segment lost 1 base, leaving 10 bases of the junction unmatched. In DNA, the CDR3 is TGCGCCAGCAGCCAAGGGCTGACAGGGGGCGCATCGGATACGCAGTATTTT. Its translation is CASSQGLTGGASDTQYF.

In DNA form, the CDR3 reads TGTGCCAGCACCTTGGGACAGGGTATCCACGAGCAGTACTTC. The encoded protein is CASTLGQGIHEQYF. The chain couples TRBV28 to TRBJ2-7, with 9 bases lining up with TRBD1. Trimming removed 7 bases from V and 5 bases from J; junction bases left unmatched: 9. The CDR3 has 14 amino acids. Germline lookup yields CDR1 MDHEN and CDR2 SYDVKM. Full variable domain (missing parts from reference TRBV28 and TRBJ2-7): DVKVTQSSRYLVKRTGEKVFLECVQDMDHENMFWYRQDPGLGLRLIYFSYDVKMKEKGDIPEGYSVSREKKERFSLILESASTNQTSMYLCASTLGQGIHEQYFGPGTRLTVT.

The chain is built from TRBV19 and TRBJ2-7; possibly TRBD1 for D (5 bases). Germline values: CDR1 LNHDA, CDR2 SQIVND (reference sequence). This CDR3 is 15 amino acids long. Between the trimmed V and J ends, which lost 3 bases and 3 bases, there was a span of 15 bases. The CDR3 protein is CASSIRQGAVYEQYF. The CDR3 nucleotides are TGTGCCAGTAGTATTCGGCAGGGCGCGGTCTACGAGCAGTACTTC.

V is TRBV29-1 and J is TRBJ1-1; TRBD1 agrees at 7 bases. Germline V gene sequence: CDR1 SQVTM, CDR2 ANQGSEA. V shed 5 bases and J 8 bases; nucleotides not matched to a gene: 8. This CDR3 is built from 12 residues. CDR3: CSVPFTGVEAFF. CDR3 DNA sequence: TGCAGCGTTCCCTTCACAGGGGTCGAAGCTTTCTTT.

The chain links TRBV5-8 to TRBJ1-2, with a possible D match to TRBD1 (5 bases). This CDR3 has 14 amino acids. Germline V gene data show CDR1 as SGHTS and CDR2 as YDEGEE. V shed 2 bases and J shed 2 bases, with 10 bases lying between them. CDR3 bases: TGTGCCAGCAGCTTCGCAGGGCCCAACTATGGCTACACCTTC. Protein product: CASSFAGPNYGYTF.

The V and J genes are TRBV20-1 and TRBJ2-5; 7 bases are shared with TRBD2. The CDR3 runs to 11 residues. Trimming cost V 7 bases and J 4 bases; bases outside gene matches: 3. Germline V lookup: CDR1 DFQATT, CDR2 SNEGSKA (reference sequence). This chain's CDR3 is CSEGEGETQYF. In DNA form, the CDR3 reads TGCAGTGAAGGGGAGGGAGAGACCCAGTACTTC.

The chain recombines TRBV27 with TRBJ2-7; D remains ambiguous. The V gene's germline CDR1 is MNHEY and CDR2 SMNVEV (reference sequence). V lost 5 bases, J lost 0 bases, and 11 bases lay in between. CDR3 length: 14 residues. The CDR3 here is CASSKIAGSYEQYF. Written as DNA, the CDR3 is TGTGCCAGCAGTAAGATAGCTGGCTCCTACGAGCAGTACTTC.

The chain has TRBV12-5 and TRBJ2-1; 14 bases map to TRBD2. The junction had 10 bases not matched to a gene; V was cut back by 2 bases and J by 7 bases. The length of the CDR3 is 18 residues. Germline values: CDR1 LGHNT, CDR2 FRNRAP. In nucleotides, the CDR3 is TGTGCTAGTGGTTTGCCGCGACTAGCGGGAGGGAATAGTAATGAGCAGTTCTTC. Amino acid sequence: CASGLPRLAGGNSNEQFF.

J is TRBJ1-5 and V is TRBV7-2; a weak D match, TRBD1 (6 bases). CDR1 is SGHTA and CDR2 is FQGNSA in the germline V gene. The CDR3 consists of 14 residues. Trimming removed 1 base at V and 7 bases at J, with 11 bases between. The CDR3: CASSLGGQGQPQHF. CDR3 bases: TGTGCCAGCAGCTTAGGGGGGCAGGGACAGCCCCAGCATTTT.